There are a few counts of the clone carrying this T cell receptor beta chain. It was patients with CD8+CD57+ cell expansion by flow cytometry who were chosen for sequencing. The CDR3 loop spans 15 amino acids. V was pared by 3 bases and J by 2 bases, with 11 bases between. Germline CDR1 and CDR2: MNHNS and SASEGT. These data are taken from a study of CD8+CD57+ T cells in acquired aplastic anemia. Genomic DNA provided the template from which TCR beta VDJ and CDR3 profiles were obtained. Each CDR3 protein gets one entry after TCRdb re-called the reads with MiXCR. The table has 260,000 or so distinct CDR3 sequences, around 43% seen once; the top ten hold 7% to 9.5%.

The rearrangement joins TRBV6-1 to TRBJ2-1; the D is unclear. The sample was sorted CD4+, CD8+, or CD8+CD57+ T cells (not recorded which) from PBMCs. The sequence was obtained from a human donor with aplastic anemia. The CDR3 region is CASSDGRYTYNEQFF. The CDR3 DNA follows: TGTGCCAGCAGTGACGGCAGGTATACCTACAATGAGCAGTTCTTC.